This T cell receptor beta chain was sequenced during a study of T cell responses to AZD1222 COVID-19 vaccine. The data were produced by immunoSEQ multiplex PCR, yet TCRdb's version contains in-frame clones alone and is incomplete. Among 90,000 to 120,000 clones listed, over 80% were seen once. The specimen was peripheral blood, collected 28 days after the second AZD1222 dose. The origin of this receptor is an adult who received the AZD1222 COVID-19 vaccine.

The CDR3, as DNA: TGTGCCAGCAGCAAAACCCCACCACAGGGAAGCACAGATACGCAGTATTTT. Residues: CASSKTPPQGSTDTQYF. This rearrangement joins TRBV5-5 to TRBJ2-3, with D possibly being TRBD1 (6 bases). With 4 bases removed from V and 0 bases from J, the gap between germline ends came to 18 bases. CDR1 is SGHKS, CDR2 YYEKEE, per germline (reference sequence). This CDR3 spans 17 amino acids.